This TCR beta chain was profiled in a study of beta chain features in type 1 diabetes. Sequencing targeted expressed TCRB transcripts, as all isolated RNA had been reverse transcribed. The assay was immunoSEQ multiplex PCR, and TCRdb's table has in-frame clones only and misses some. The sample lists about 150,000 clones, around a tenth seen once, with around 0.68% in the top ten. This clone has only a few counts. With 1 base clipped from V and 0 bases from J, the junction kept 3 bases outside the gene matches. There are 15 residues in the CDR3. The germline gives CDR1 SGHDT, CDR2 YYEEEE. The sample consisted of central memory CD4+ T cells from blood. The sequence derives from a man between 18 and 35 years old in good health. The V gene is TRBV5-6, the J gene TRBJ2-7; 8 bases are a match to TRBD2. The CDR3 coding sequence is TGTGCCAGCAGCTTGTATAGCGGGGTCTCCTACGAGCAGTACTTC. The encoded protein is CASSLYSGVSYEQYF.